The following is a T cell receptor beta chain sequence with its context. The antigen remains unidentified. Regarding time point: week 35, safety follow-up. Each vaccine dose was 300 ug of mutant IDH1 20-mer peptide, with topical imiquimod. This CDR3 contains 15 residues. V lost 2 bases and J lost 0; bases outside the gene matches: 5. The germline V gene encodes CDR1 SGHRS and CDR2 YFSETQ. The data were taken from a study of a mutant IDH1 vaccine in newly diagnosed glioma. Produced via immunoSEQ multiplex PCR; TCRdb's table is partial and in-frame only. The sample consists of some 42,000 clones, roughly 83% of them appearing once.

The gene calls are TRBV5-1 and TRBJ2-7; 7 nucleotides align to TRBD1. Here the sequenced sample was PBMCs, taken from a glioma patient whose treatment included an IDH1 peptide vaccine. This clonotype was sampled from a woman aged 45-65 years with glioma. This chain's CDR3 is CASSFDGTASYEQYF. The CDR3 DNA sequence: TGCGCCAGCAGCTTCGACGGGACAGCCTCCTACGAGCAGTACTTC.